This T cell receptor (beta chain) is from a study of cytomegalovirus exposure and HLA in healthy donors. This clone was seen only once. The PCR made use of 60 Vbeta and 13 Jbeta primers. Generated by immunoSEQ multiplex PCR, the TCRdb table keeps only in-frame clones and is missing some. The top ten hold approximately 5% of the sample, which has approximately 100,000 clones, about 76% seen once. Germline CDR1 and CDR2: MRHNA and SNTAGT. The CDR3 consists of 15 residues. Unmatched junction bases numbered 4, after V lost 4 bases and J lost 0 bases. The chain recombines TRBV6-4 with TRBJ2-7; 9 nucleotides line up with TRBD1. Sequenced material: PBMCs. This TCR came from a woman between 40 and 50 years old in good health and CMV-seronegative. The CDR3 region has the DNA TGTGCCAGCAGTGGGGACAGGGTGATCTCCTACGAGCAGTACTTC. Translating gives CASSGDRVISYEQYF.